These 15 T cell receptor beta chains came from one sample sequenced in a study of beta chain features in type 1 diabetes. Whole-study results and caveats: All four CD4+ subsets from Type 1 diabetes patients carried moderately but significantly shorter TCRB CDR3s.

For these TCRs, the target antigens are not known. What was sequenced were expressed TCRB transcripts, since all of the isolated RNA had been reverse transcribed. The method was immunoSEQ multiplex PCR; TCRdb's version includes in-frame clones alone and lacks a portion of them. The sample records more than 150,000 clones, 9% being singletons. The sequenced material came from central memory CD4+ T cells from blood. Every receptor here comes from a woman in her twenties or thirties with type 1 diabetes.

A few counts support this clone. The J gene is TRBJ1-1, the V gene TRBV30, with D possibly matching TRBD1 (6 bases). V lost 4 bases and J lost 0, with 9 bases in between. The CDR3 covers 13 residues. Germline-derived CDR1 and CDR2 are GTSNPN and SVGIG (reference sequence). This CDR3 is CAWTGAMNTEAFF. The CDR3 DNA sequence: TGTGCCTGGACAGGGGCTATGAACACTGAAGCTTTCTTT.

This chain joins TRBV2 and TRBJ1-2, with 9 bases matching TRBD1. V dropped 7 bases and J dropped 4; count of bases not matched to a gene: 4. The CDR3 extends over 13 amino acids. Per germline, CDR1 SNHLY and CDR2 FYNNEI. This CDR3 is CASMGQGGYGYTF. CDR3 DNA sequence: TGTGCCAGCATGGGACAGGGTGGCTATGGCTACACCTTC.

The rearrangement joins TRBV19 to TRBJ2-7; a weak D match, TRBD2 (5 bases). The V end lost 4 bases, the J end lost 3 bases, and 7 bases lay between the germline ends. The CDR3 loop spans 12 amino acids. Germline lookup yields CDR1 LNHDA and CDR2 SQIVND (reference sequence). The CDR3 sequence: CASSTRDYEQYF. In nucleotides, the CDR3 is TGTGCCAGTAGTACCCGGGACTACGAGCAGTACTTC.

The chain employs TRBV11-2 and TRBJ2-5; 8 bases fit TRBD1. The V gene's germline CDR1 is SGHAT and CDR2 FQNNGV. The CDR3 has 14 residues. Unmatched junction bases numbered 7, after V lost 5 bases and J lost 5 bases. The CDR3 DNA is TGTGCCAGCAGCGGACAGGGCCTTAGCGAGACCCAGTACTTC. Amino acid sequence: CASSGQGLSETQYF.

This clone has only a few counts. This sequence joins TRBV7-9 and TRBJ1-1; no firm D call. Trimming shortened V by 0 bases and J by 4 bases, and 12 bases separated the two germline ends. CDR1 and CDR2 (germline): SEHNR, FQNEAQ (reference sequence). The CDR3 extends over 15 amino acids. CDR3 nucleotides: TGTGCCAGCAGCTTAGCGCATCCAGATTTCACTGAAGCTTTCTTT. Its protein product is CASSLAHPDFTEAFF.

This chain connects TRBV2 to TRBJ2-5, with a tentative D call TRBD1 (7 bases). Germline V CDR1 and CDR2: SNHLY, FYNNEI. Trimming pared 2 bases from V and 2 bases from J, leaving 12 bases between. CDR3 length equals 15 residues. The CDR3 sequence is CASSETGDSQETQYF. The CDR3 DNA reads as TGTGCCAGCAGTGAAACGGGGGACAGTCAAGAGACCCAGTACTTC. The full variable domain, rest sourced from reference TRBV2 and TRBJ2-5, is EPEVTQTPSHQVTQMGQEVILRCVPISNHLYFYWYRQILGQKVEFLVSFYNNEISEKSEIFDDQFSVERPDGSNFTLKIRSTKLEDSAMYFCASSETGDSQETQYFGPGTRLLVL.

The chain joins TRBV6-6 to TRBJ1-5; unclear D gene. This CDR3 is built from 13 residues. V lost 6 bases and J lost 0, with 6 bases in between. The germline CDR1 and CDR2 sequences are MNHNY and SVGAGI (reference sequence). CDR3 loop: CASRYYSNQPQHF. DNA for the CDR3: TGTGCCAGCAGATATTATAGCAATCAGCCCCAGCATTTT.

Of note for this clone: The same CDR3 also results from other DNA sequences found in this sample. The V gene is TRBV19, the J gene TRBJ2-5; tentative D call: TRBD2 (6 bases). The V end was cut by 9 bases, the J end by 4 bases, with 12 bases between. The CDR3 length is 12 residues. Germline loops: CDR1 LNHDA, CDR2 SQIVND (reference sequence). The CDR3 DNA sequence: TGTGCCAGCAGACAAGCGGGAGAGACCCAGTACTTC. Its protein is CASRQAGETQYF.

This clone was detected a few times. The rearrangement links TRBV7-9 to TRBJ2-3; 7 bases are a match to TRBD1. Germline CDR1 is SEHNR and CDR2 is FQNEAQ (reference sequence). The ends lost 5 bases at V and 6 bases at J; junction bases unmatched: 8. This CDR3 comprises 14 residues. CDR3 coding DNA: TGTGCCAGCAGCAGACAGGGTAGCTCGGATACGCAGTATTTT. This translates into CASSRQGSSDTQYF.

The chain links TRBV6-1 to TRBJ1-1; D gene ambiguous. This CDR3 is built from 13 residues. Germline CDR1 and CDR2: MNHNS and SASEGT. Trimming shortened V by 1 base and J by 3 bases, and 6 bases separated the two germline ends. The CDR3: CASSEGPDTEAFF. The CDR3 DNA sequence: TGTGCCAGCAGTGAAGGCCCAGACACTGAAGCTTTCTTT.

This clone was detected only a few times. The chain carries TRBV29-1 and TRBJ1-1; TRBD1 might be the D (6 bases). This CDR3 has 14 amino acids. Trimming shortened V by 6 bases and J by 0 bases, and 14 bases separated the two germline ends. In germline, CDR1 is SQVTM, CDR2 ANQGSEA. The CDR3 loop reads CSVGQPLMNTEAFF. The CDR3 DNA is TGCAGCGTCGGACAGCCCCTCATGAACACTGAAGCTTTCTTT.

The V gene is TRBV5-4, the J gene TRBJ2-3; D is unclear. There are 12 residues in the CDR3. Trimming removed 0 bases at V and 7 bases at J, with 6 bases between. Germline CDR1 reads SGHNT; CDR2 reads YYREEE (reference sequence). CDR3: CASSLGYYTQYF. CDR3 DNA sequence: TGTGCCAGCAGCTTGGGCTACTATACGCAGTATTTT.

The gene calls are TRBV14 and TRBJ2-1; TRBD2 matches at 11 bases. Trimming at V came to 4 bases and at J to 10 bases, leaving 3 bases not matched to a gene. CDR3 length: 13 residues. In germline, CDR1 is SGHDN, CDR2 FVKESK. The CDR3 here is CASSPRLAGEQFF. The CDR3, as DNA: TGTGCCAGCAGCCCCCGACTAGCGGGGGAGCAGTTCTTC.

The CDR3 coding sequence is TGTGCCAGCAGGGCCAACTATGGCTACACCTTC. It encodes CASRANYGYTF. The V gene is TRBV28, the J gene TRBJ1-2, with unresolved D. CDR3 length equals 11 residues. Germline assignment: CDR1 MDHEN and CDR2 SYDVKM. V lost 6 bases and J 2 bases, leaving 4 bases between the germline ends.

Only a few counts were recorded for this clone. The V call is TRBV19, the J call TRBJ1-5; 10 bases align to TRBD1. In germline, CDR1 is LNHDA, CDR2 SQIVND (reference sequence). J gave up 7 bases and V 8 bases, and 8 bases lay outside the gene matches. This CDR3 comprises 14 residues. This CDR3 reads CASGVRDRGQPQHF. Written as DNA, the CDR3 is TGTGCCAGTGGGGTCCGGGACAGGGGACAGCCCCAGCATTTT.